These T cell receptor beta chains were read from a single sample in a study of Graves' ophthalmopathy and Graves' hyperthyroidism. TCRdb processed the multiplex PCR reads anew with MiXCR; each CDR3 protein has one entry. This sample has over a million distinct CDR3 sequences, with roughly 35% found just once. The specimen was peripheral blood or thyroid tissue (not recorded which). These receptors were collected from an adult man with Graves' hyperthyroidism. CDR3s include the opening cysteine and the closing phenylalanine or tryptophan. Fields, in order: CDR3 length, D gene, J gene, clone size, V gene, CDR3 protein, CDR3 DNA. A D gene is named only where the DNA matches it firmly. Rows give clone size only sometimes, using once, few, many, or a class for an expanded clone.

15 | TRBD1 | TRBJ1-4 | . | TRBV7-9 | CASSLSQGADEKLFF | TGTGCCAGCAGCTTGTCGCAGGGGGCAGATGAAAAACTGTTTTTT
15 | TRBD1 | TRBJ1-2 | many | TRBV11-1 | CASTRSRDRDYGYTF | TGTGCCAGCACGAGGAGCCGAGACAGGGACTATGGCTACACCTTC
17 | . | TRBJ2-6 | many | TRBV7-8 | CASSLRQGDSGANVLTF | TGTGCCAGCAGCTTAAGGCAGGGAGACTCTGGGGCCAACGTCCTGACTTTC
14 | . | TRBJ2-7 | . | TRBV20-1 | CSARQGGGSYEQYF | TGCAGTGCTAGACAGGGAGGGGGCTCCTACGAGCAGTACTTC
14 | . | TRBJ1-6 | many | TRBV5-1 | CASSPGLVGSPLHF | TGCGCCAGCAGCCCGGGACTAGTTGGTTCACCCCTCCACTTT
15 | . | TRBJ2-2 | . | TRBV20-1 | CSARDYGVPTGELFF | TGCAGTGCTAGAGATTACGGGGTACCCACCGGGGAGCTGTTTTTT
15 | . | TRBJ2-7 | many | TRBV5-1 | CASSFEEIGSYEQYF | TGCGCCAGCAGCTTTGAGGAGATTGGATCCTACGAGCAGTACTTC
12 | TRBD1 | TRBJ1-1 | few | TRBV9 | CASSPRQGKAFF | TGTGCCAGCAGCCCCCGACAGGGCAAAGCTTTCTTT
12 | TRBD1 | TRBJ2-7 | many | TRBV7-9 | CASSGTAYEQYF | TGTGCCAGCAGCGGGACAGCATACGAGCAGTACTTC
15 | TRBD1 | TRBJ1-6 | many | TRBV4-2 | CASSQVTGKNSPLHF | TGTGCCAGCAGCCAAGTGACAGGGAAAAATTCACCCCTCCACTTT
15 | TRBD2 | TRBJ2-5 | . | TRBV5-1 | CASSLASGGYETQYF | TGCGCCAGCAGCTTGGCTAGCGGAGGCTACGAGACCCAGTACTTC
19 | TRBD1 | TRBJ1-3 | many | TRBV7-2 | CASSLVVGQGPFYSNTIYF | TGTGCCAGCAGCTTAGTCGTGGGACAGGGCCCTTTTTACTCTAACACCATATATTTT
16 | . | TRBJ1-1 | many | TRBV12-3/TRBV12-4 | CASSSDRGRLSTEAFF | TGTGCCAGCAGTTCCGATCGGGGCCGGTTGAGCACTGAAGCTTTCTTT
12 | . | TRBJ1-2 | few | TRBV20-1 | CSAWAQGASHTF | .